Listed below are T cell receptor beta chains from one sample, sequenced in a study of cytomegalovirus exposure and HLA in healthy donors. Measured with immunoSEQ multiplex PCR; TCRdb has only the in-frame clones, and not every one. The repertoire holds tens of thousands of clones, with 75% to 90% as singletons. The sequenced sample was PBMCs. These receptors originate from a man over 45 in good health and CMV-seropositive. The CDR3 runs from the conserved cysteine through the conserved F or W. A D gene is named only where the DNA matches it firmly. Not every row has a clone size; where given, it reads once, few, many or a size class.

CDR3	DNA	size	V	D	J
CASSLGGAGNQPQHF	TGTGCCAGCTCCCTGGGAGGGGCAGGCAATCAGCCCCAGCATTTT	once	TRBV18	.	TRBJ1-5
CSARETNTGELFF	TGCAGCGCTCGGGAGACGAACACCGGGGAGCTGTTTTTT	few	TRBV29-1	.	TRBJ2-2
CASSPLTLTSGGSGANVLTF	TGTGCCAGCTCACCACTAACCCTAACTAGCGGGGGCTCTGGGGCCAACGTCCTGACTTTC	.	TRBV18	TRBD2	TRBJ2-6
CASSLDFQGAEEQFF	TGTGCCAGCAGCTTGGATTTTCAGGGGGCGGAAGAGCAGTTCTTC	.	TRBV5-6	TRBD1	TRBJ2-1
CATSSGTSGQTQYF	TGTGCCACCAGCAGCGGGACTAGCGGGCAGACCCAGTACTTC	.	TRBV15	TRBD2	TRBJ2-5
CASSRHLLAAFGETQYF	TGTGCCAGCAGCCGCCACCTACTAGCGGCCTTCGGAGAGACCCAGTACTTC	.	TRBV13	TRBD2	TRBJ2-5
CAWRASGRAKDTQYF	TGTGCCTGGAGGGCGAGCGGGAGGGCCAAAGATACGCAGTATTTT	few	TRBV30	TRBD2	TRBJ2-3
CATGEVPIKFAYEQYF	TGTGCCACCGGGGAGGTGCCTATAAAATTCGCCTACGAGCAGTACTTC	.	TRBV10-3	.	TRBJ2-7
CASGPLYEQYF	TGTGCTAGTGGCCCCCTCTACGAGCAGTACTTC	.	TRBV12-5	.	TRBJ2-7
CASSPTGGGNQPQHF	TGTGCCAGCAGTCCGACAGGGGGCGGAAATCAGCCCCAGCATTTT	.	TRBV6-5	TRBD1	TRBJ1-5
CASSLWTSGAHEQYF	TGTGCCAGCAGCTTATGGACTAGCGGTGCCCACGAGCAGTACTTC	.	TRBV7-2	TRBD2	TRBJ2-7
CASSWGSTGVTGELFF	TGTGCCAGCAGCTGGGGGAGCACAGGGGTGACCGGGGAGCTGTTTTTT	once	TRBV7-2	TRBD1	TRBJ2-2
CASSRTSGKTDTQYF	TGTGCCAGCAGTAGAACTAGCGGGAAAACGGATACGCAGTATTTT	.	TRBV6-4	TRBD2	TRBJ2-3
CASSYSTGEAFF	TGTGCCAGCAGTTACTCGACAGGAGAAGCTTTCTTT	.	TRBV6-5	.	TRBJ1-1
CASSFGRTSGRGGETQYF	TGTGCCAGCAGCTTCGGAAGGACTAGCGGGAGGGGGGGCGAGACCCAGTACTTC	.	TRBV7-3	TRBD2	TRBJ2-5
CASSLGGRSEKLFF	TGTGCCAGCAGCTTAGGGGGGAGGAGTGAAAAACTGTTTTTT	.	TRBV7-2	.	TRBJ1-4
CASSVAGNYEQYF	TGTGCCAGCAGTGTTGCAGGGAACTACGAGCAGTACTTC	.	TRBV6-1	.	TRBJ2-7
CASSVGVAAGELFF	TGTGCCAGTAGTGTGGGGGTAGCGGCCGGGGAGCTGTTTTTT	.	TRBV19	.	TRBJ2-2
CSSSLASGSTYEQYF	TGTTCCAGCAGCTTAGCCAGCGGGAGCACATACGAGCAGTACTTC	few	TRBV7-9	TRBD2	TRBJ2-7
CASSYTGTGVITEAFF	TGTGCCAGCAGTTACACCGGGACAGGGGTGATCACTGAAGCTTTCTTT	.	TRBV6-5	TRBD1	TRBJ1-1
CASSDGGYEQYF	TGTGCCAGCAGTGACGGGGGGTACGAGCAGTACTTC	few	TRBV2	TRBD2	TRBJ2-7
CASSISGFSDGYTF	TGTGCCAGTAGTATTTCGGGGTTTTCTGATGGCTACACCTTC	.	TRBV19	.	TRBJ1-2
CASTNPRQGSYEQYF	TGTGCCAGTACCAACCCCAGACAGGGATCCTACGAGCAGTACTTC	.	TRBV19	TRBD1	TRBJ2-7
CASSIPGSEGPYEQYF	TGTGCCAGTAGTATTCCAGGTTCCGAAGGCCCTTACGAGCAGTACTTC	.	TRBV19	.	TRBJ2-7
CASTLGASNQPQHF	TGTGCCAGTACCCTGGGGGCGAGCAATCAGCCCCAGCATTTT	.	TRBV19	.	TRBJ1-5
CASTTGEFGEAFF	TGTGCCAGCACTACAGGGGAGTTTGGTGAAGCTTTCTTT	.	TRBV2	TRBD1	TRBJ1-1
CASSLATSGREETQYF	TGCGCCAGCAGCTTGGCAACTAGCGGGAGAGAAGAGACCCAGTACTTC	.	TRBV5-1	TRBD2	TRBJ2-5
CASSPTGRRGATGELFF	TGTGCCAGCAGCCCGACCGGGAGGAGGGGGGCCACCGGGGAGCTGTTTTTT	.	TRBV7-9	.	TRBJ2-2
CASSEGLAGADTQYF	TGCGCCAGCAGTGAGGGGCTAGCGGGAGCCGATACGCAGTATTTT	.	TRBV10-2	TRBD2	TRBJ2-3
CASSLATGSSYNEQFF	TGTGCCAGCAGCTTAGCGACCGGGAGCTCCTACAATGAGCAGTTCTTC	.	TRBV7-2	.	TRBJ2-1
CASSPVGQGGVWETQYF	TGTGCCAGCAGCCCAGTTGGCCAGGGAGGGGTATGGGAGACCCAGTACTTC	once	TRBV7-2	TRBD2	TRBJ2-5
CASSLGGRNQETQYF	TGTGCCAGCAGTCTCGGCGGGAGGAACCAAGAGACCCAGTACTTC	.	TRBV7-7	TRBD2	TRBJ2-5
CASRAPGQSYEQYF	TGTGCCAGCAGAGCTCCGGGACAGAGTTACGAGCAGTACTTC	.	TRBV4-2	TRBD1	TRBJ2-7
CATSSGDGGEQFF	TGTGCCACCAGCAGCGGCGACGGGGGGGAGCAGTTCTTC	.	TRBV15	TRBD2	TRBJ2-1
CASAGLGTDTQYF	TGCGCCAGCGCTGGACTAGGCACAGATACGCAGTATTTT	.	TRBV10-1	TRBD2	TRBJ2-3
CATSRMLADSYEQYF	TGTGCCACCAGCAGGATGCTAGCGGACTCCTACGAGCAGTACTTC	.	TRBV15	TRBD2	TRBJ2-7
CSSSLQGPDGYTF	TGTTCCAGCAGCTTACAGGGCCCTGATGGCTACACCTTC	.	TRBV7-9	.	TRBJ1-2
CASSRTGRNYGYTF	TGTGCCAGCAGTAGGACAGGAAGAAACTATGGCTACACCTTC	few	TRBV6-5	TRBD1	TRBJ1-2
CASSEASGTTYEQYF	TGTGCCAGCAGCGAAGCTAGCGGTACCACCTACGAGCAGTACTTC	few	TRBV7-9	TRBD2	TRBJ2-7
CASSQDRRTSGRNTQYF	TGTGCCAGCAGCCAAGATCGTAGGACTAGCGGGAGAAATACGCAGTATTTT	.	TRBV4-2	TRBD2	TRBJ2-3
CASSFGDPSRDIYGYTF	TGTGCCAGCAGCTTCGGTGACCCATCTCGGGACATCTATGGCTACACCTTC	.	TRBV5-8	.	TRBJ1-2
CASSFQIGEAFF	TGTGCCAGCAGCTTCCAGATCGGGGAAGCTTTCTTT	.	TRBV5-6	.	TRBJ1-1
CASSSNRTSGDEQYF	TGTGCCAGCAGCTCTAATCGGACTAGCGGGGACGAGCAGTACTTC	once	TRBV11-2	TRBD2	TRBJ2-7
CASSMDRVTEAFF	TGTGCCAGTAGTATGGACAGGGTCACTGAAGCTTTCTTT	.	TRBV19	TRBD1	TRBJ1-1
CASSPPSGGTNYEQYF	TGTGCCAGCTCACCACCGTCGGGGGGGACCAACTACGAGCAGTACTTC	.	TRBV18	TRBD2	TRBJ2-7
CASARGRGETQYF	TGTGCCAGCGCCAGGGGGCGCGGAGAGACCCAGTACTTC	.	TRBV6-1	TRBD1	TRBJ2-5
CASSPDSKQYF	TGCGCCAGCAGCCCCGACTCGAAGCAGTATTTT	few	TRBV5-1	.	TRBJ2-3
CASSLLRGLAGVEQYF	TGTGCCAGCAGCTTATTACGAGGACTAGCGGGAGTTGAGCAGTACTTC	.	TRBV5-6	TRBD2	TRBJ2-7
CASSSSGIDRAGELFF	TGTGCCAGCAGTTCCTCCGGAATTGACAGGGCCGGGGAGCTGTTTTTT	once	TRBV28	TRBD1	TRBJ2-2
CASSLGTGYEQYF	TGCGCCAGTAGCCTCGGGACTGGCTACGAGCAGTACTTC	.	TRBV19	.	TRBJ2-7
CASSPGLRETQYF	TGTGCCAGCAGCCCGGGACTTAGAGAGACCCAGTACTTC	.	TRBV6-6	.	TRBJ2-5
CASSLPRVAPWNEQFF	TGTGCCAGCAGCCTACCTCGGGTAGCCCCCTGGAATGAGCAGTTCTTC	.	TRBV9	.	TRBJ2-1
CASSQVSQGRTQYF	TGTGCCAGCAGCCAAGTATCACAGGGTCGGACCCAGTACTTC	few	TRBV14	.	TRBJ2-5
CASRGGGRRYTEAFF	TGTGCCAGTAGGGGCGGCGGGAGAAGGTACACTGAAGCTTTCTTT	.	TRBV19	.	TRBJ1-1
CASSGLAYEQYF	TGTGCCAGCAGCGGACTAGCCTACGAGCAGTACTTC	.	TRBV2	TRBD2	TRBJ2-7
CASSNEGSTDTQYF	TGTGCCAGTAGTAACGAGGGTTCCACAGATACGCAGTATTTT	.	TRBV19	.	TRBJ2-3
CASSLVVGFSYEQYF	TGTGCCAGCAGCTTAGTTGTCGGGTTTAGCTACGAGCAGTACTTC	.	TRBV11-2	.	TRBJ2-7
CASSSSLQGDSSPLHF	TGTGCCAGCAGCTCCTCTTTGCAGGGGGATTCATCACCCCTCCACTTT	.	TRBV5-4	TRBD1	TRBJ1-6
CATSRDPTQGVWTF	TGTGCCACCAGCAGAGACCCTACACAGGGGGTATGGACCTTC	.	TRBV15	TRBD1	TRBJ1-2
CASSSQGGNQPQHF	TGCGCCAGCAGCTCTCAGGGGGGCAATCAGCCCCAGCATTTT	once	TRBV5-1	TRBD1	TRBJ1-5